This T cell receptor (beta chain) was identified in a study of CD8 T cells in Susac syndrome. From blood CD8+ and CD4+ T cells, TCR beta sequences were generated. Healthy donors matched for age and sex were used as controls. It was negative isolation that provided the CD8+ and CD4+ T cells, whereas TEMRA cells were enriched by FACS. The CDR3 sequence is 16 residues long. The germline V gene has CDR1 SEHNR and CDR2 FQNEAQ (reference sequence). Trimming shortened V by 4 bases and J by 2 bases, and 15 bases separated the two germline ends. Random hexamers were used to reverse transcribe the RNA input (about 0.5 to 1 ug). TCR beta CDR3 was amplified by immunoSEQ multiplex PCR. This amplification extended across 54 Vbeta and 13 Jbeta segments. In TCRdb, the immunoSEQ multiplex PCR reads were re-called with MiXCR into one record per CDR3 protein. The table includes about 130,000 distinct CDR3 sequences, around 95% detected once.

The gene calls are TRBV7-9 and TRBJ1-5, with D maybe TRBD1 (5 bases). The TCR was taken from a human donor in good health. The sequencing sample was made of CD4+ T cells from PBMCs. The DNA of the CDR3 is TGTGCCAGCAGCTCCCGGGACCTCGTGGGCAATCAGCCCCAGCATTTT. Protein: CASSSRDLVGNQPQHF.